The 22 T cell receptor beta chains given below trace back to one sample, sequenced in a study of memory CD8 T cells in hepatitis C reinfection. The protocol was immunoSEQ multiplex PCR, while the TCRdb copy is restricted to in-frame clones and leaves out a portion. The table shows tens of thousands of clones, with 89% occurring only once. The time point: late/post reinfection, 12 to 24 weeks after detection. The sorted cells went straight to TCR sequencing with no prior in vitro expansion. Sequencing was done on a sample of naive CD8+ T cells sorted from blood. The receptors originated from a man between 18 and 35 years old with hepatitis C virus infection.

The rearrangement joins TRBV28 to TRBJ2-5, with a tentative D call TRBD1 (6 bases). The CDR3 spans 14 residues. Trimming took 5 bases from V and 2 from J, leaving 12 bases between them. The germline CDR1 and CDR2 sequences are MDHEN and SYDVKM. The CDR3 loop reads CASSPYREQETQYF. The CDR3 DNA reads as TGTGCCAGCAGTCCCTACAGGGAACAAGAGACCCAGTACTTC.

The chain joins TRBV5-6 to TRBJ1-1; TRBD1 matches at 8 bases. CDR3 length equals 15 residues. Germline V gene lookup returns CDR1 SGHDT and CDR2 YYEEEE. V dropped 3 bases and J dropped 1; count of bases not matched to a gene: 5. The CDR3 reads CASSSEQGANTEAFF. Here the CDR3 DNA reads TGTGCCAGCAGCTCGGAGCAGGGGGCGAACACTGAAGCTTTCTTT.

The CDR3 bases are TGTGCCTGGAAGTCCCGGTATTCAGACAGGGTGTTTACTGAAGCTTTCTTT. Its translation is CAWKSRYSDRVFTEAFF. The chain combines TRBV30 with TRBJ1-1; 7 bases agree with TRBD1. Germline V gene sequence: CDR1 GTSNPN, CDR2 SVGIG (reference sequence). V lost 4 bases to trimming and J lost 5 bases; unmatched junction nucleotides: 19. The CDR3 length is 17 residues.

Here the CDR3 DNA reads TGCGCCAGCAGCTTCCGAGAAGGGACAGGGTCGTACGAGCAGTACTTC. This gives the protein CASSFREGTGSYEQYF. The genes are TRBV5-1 and TRBJ2-7; 9 positions match TRBD1. The CDR3 has 16 residues. V was pared by 2 bases and J by 4 bases, with 10 bases of the junction left unmatched. Germline V lookup: CDR1 SGHRS, CDR2 YFSETQ.

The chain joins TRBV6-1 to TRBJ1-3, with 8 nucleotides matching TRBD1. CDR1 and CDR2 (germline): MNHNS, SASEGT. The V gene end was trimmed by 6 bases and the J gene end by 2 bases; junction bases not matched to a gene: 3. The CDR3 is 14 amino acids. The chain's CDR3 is CASRLDRAGNTIYF. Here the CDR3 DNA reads TGTGCCAGCAGGCTGGACAGGGCTGGAAACACCATATATTTT.

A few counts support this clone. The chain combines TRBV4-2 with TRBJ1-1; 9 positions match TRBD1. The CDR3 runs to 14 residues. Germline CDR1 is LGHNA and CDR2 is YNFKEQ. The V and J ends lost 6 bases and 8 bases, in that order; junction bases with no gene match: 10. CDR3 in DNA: TGTGCCAGCAGTCAAACAGGGGGCGCAGGGGAAGCTTTCTTT. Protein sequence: CASSQTGGAGEAFF.

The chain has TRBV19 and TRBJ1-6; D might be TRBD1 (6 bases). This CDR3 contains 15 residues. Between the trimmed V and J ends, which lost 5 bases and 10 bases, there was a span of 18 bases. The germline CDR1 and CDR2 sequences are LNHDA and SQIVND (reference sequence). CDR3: CASSPLQGSGSPLHF. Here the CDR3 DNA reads TGTGCCAGTAGTCCGCTTCAGGGGTCAGGGTCACCCCTCCACTTT.

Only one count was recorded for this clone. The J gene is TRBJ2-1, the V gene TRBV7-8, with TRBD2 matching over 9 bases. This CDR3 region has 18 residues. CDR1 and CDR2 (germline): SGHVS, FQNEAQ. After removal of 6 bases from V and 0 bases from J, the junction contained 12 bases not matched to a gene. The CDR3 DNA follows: TGTGCCAGCAGTGGGGAGCGGGGGGACCCCAACTCCTACAATGAGCAGTTCTTC. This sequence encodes CASSGERGDPNSYNEQFF.

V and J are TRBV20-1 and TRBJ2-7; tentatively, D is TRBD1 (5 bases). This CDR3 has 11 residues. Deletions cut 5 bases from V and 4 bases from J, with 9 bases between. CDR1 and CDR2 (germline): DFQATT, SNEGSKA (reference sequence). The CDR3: CSAQGPYEQYF. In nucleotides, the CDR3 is TGCAGTGCTCAGGGCCCGTACGAGCAGTACTTC.

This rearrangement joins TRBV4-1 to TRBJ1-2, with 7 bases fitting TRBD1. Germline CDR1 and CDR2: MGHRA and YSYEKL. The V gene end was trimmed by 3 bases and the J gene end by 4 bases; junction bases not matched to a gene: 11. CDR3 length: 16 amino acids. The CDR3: CASSQEDRSLGYGYTF. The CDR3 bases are TGCGCCAGCAGCCAGGAGGACAGGTCACTTGGCTATGGCTACACCTTC.

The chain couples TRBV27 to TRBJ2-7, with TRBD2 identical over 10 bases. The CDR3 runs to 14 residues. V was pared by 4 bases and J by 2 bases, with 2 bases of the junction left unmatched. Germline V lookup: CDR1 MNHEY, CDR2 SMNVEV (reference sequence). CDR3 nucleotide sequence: TGTGCCAGCAGTTACACTAGCGGGGCCTACGAGCAGTACTTC. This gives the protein CASSYTSGAYEQYF.

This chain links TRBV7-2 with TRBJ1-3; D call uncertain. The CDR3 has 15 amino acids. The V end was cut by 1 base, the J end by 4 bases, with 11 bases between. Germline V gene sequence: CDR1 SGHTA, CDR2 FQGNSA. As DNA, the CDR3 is TGTGCCAGCAGCTTAGACGGGTCTATAGGAAACACCATATATTTT. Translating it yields CASSLDGSIGNTIYF.

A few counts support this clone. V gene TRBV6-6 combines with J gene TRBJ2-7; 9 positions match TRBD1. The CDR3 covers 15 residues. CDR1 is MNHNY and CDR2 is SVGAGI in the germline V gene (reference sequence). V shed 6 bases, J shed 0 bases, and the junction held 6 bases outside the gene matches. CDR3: CASSPQGAASYEQYV. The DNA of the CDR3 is TGTGCCAGCAGCCCACAGGGGGCGGCCTCCTACGAGCAGTACGTC.

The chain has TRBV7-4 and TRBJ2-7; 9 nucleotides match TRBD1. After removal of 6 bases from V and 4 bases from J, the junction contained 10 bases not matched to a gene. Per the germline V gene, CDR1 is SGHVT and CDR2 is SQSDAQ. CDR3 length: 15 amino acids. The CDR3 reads CASSRRDRDLYEQYV. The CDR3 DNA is TGTGCCAGCAGTCGCCGGGACAGGGATTTGTACGAGCAGTACGTC.

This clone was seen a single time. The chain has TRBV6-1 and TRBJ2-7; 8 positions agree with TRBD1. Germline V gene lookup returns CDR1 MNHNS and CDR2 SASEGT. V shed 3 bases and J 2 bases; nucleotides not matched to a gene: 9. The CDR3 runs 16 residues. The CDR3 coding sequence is TGTGCCAGCAGTGAGGTCCAAACAGGGGGTGCCTACGAGCAGTACGTC. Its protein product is CASSEVQTGGAYEQYV.

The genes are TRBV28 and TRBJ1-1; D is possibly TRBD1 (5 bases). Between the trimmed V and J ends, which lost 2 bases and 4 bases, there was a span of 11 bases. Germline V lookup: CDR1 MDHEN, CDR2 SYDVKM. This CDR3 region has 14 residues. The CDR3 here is CASSLVGVGTEAFF. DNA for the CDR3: TGTGCCAGCAGTTTAGTAGGGGTCGGCACTGAAGCTTTCTTT.

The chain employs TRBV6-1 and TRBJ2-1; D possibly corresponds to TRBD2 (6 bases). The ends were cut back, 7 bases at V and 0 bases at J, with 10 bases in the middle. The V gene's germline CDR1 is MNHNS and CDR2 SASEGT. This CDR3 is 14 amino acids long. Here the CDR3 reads CASKTSSSYNEQFF. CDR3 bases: TGTGCCAGCAAGACTAGTTCCTCCTACAATGAGCAGTTCTTC.

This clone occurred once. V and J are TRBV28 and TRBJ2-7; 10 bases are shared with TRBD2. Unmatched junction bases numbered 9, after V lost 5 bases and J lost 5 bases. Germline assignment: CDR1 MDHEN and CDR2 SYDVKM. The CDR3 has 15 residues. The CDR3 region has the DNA TGTGCCAGCAGTAAGCCGGGACTAGCGATGAACGAGCAGTACTTC. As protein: CASSKPGLAMNEQYF. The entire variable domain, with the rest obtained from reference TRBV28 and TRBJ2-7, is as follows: DVKVTQSSRYLVKRTGEKVFLECVQDMDHENMFWYRQDPGLGLRLIYFSYDVKMKEKGDIPEGYSVSREKKERFSLILESASTNQTSMYLCASSKPGLAMNEQYFGPGTRLTVT.

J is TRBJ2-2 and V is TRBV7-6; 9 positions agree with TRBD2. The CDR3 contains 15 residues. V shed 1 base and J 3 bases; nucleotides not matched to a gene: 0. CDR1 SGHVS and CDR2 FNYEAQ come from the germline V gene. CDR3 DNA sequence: TGTGCCAGCAGCTTAGTAGCGGGGGACACCGGGGAGCTGTTTTTT. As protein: CASSLVAGDTGELFF.

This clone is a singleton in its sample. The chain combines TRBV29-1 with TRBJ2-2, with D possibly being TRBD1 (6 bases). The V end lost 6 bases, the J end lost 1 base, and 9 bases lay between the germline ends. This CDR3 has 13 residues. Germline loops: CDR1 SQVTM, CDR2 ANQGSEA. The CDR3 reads CSVQGQNTGELFF. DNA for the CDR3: TGCAGCGTCCAGGGACAGAACACCGGGGAGCTGTTTTTT.

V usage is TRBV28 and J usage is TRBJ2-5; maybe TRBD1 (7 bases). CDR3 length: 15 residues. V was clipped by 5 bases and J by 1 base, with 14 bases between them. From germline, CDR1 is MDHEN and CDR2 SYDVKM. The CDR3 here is CASSLIQGGQETQYF. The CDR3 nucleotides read TGTGCCAGCAGTCTAATCCAGGGGGGCCAAGAGACCCAGTACTTC. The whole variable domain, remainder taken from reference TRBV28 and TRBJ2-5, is DVKVTQSSRYLVKRTGEKVFLECVQDMDHENMFWYRQDPGLGLRLIYFSYDVKMKEKGDIPEGYSVSREKKERFSLILESASTNQTSMYLCASSLIQGGQETQYFGPGTRLLVL.

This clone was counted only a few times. CDR3 nucleotide sequence: TGTGCCAGTAGTATAGATCCCGGGATGTTTTCCGAGGCTTTCTTT. This translates into CASSIDPGMFSEAFF. The V gene is TRBV19, the J gene TRBJ1-1; D unresolved. V was cut by 0 bases and J by 11 bases, with 19 bases left in between. CDR1 LNHDA and CDR2 SQIVND come from the germline V gene (reference sequence). CDR3 length: 15 amino acids.